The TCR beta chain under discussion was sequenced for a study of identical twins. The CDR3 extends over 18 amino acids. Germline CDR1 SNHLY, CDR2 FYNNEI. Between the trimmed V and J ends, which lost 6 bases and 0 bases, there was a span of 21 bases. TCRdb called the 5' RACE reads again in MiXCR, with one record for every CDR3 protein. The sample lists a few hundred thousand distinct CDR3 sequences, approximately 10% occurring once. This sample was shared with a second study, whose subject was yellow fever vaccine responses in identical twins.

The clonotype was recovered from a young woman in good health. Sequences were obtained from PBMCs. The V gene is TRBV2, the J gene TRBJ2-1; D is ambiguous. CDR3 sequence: CASRGIPLTGPSYNEQFF. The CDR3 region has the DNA TGTGCCAGCAGGGGGATCCCCTTAACTGGTCCCTCCTACAATGAGCAGTTCTTC.